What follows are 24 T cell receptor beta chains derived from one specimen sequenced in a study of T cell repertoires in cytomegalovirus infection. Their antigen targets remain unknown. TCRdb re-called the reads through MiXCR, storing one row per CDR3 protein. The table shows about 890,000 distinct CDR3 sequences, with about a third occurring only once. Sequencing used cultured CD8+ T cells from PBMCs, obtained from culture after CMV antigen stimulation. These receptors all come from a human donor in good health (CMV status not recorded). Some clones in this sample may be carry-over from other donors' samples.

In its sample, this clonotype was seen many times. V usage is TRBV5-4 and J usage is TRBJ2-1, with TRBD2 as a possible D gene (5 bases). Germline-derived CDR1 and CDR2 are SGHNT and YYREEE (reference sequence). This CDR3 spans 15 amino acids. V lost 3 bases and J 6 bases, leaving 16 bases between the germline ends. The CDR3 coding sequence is TGTGCCAGCAGCTCCTCCCGGTCCCGGGGCAATGAGCAGTTCTTC. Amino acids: CASSSSRSRGNEQFF.

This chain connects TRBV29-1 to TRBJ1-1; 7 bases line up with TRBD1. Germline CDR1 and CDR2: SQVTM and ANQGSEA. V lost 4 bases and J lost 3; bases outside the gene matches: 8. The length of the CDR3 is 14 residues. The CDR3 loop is CSVGPQGGYTEAFF. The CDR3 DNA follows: TGCAGCGTTGGGCCCCAGGGGGGGTACACTGAAGCTTTCTTT.

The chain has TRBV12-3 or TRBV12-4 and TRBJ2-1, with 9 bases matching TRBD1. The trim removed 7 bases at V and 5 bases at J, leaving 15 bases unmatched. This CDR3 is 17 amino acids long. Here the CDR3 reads CASTREGSGTGHNEQFF. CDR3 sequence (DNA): TGTGCCAGCACCCGCGAGGGCTCCGGGACAGGGCACAATGAGCAGTTCTTC.

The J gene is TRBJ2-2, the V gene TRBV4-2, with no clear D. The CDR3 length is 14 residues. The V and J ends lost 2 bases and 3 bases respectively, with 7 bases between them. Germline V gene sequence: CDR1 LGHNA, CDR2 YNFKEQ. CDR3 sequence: CASSQKGYTGELFF. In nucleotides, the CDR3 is TGTGCCAGCAGCCAAAAGGGTTACACCGGGGAGCTGTTTTTT.

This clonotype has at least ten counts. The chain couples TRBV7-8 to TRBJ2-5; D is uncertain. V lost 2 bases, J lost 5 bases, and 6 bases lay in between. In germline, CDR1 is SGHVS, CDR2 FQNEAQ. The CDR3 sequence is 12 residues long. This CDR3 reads CASSLTPETQYF. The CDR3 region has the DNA TGTGCCAGCAGCTTAACCCCGGAGACCCAGTACTTC.

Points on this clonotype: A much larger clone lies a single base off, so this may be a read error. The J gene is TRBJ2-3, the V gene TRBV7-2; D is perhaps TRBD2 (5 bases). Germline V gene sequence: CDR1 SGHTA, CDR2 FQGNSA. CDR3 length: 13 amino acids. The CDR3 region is CANSPLGGDTQYF. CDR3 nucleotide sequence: TGTGCCAACAGCCCGCTCGGCGGGGATACGCAGTATTTT.

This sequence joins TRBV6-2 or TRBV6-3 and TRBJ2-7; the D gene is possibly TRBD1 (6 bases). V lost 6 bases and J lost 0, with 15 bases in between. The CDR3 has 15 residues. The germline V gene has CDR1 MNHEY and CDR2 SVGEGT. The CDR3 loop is CASSQNRDGSYEQYV. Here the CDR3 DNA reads TGTGCCAGCAGCCAAAACAGGGATGGCTCCTACGAGCAGTACGTC.

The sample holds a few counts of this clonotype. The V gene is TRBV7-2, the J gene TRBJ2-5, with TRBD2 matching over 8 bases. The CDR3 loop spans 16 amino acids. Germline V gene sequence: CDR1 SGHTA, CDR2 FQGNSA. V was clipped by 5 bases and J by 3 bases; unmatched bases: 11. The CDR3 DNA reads TGTGCCAGCAGCCATTTCCGAGCGGGGGCGGAAGAGACCCAGTACTTC. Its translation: CASSHFRAGAEETQYF.

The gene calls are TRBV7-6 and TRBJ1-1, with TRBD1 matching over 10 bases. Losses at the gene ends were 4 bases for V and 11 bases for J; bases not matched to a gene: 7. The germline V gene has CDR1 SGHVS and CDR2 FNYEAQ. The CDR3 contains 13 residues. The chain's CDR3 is CASSYSGTGVAFF. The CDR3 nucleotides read TGTGCCAGCAGCTATTCCGGGACAGGGGTTGCTTTCTTT.

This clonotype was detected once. The CDR3, as DNA: TGTGCCAGCAGCCAAGAGCGACTAGCGGAGCACAATGAGCAGTTCTTC. Its translation is CASSQERLAEHNEQFF. The chain couples TRBV3-1 to TRBJ2-1; 9 positions agree with TRBD2. V lost 0 bases, J lost 5 bases, and 5 bases stayed unmatched. The CDR3 is 16 residues long. Germline values: CDR1 LGHDT, CDR2 YNNKEL (reference sequence).

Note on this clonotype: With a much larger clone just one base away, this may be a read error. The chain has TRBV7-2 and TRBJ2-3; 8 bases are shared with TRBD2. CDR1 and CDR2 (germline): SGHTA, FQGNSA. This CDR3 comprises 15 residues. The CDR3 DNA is TGTGCCAGCAGCTTATTGGGCGGGGGGTTAGATGCGCAGTATTTT. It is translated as CASSLLGGGLDAQYF.

Here the CDR3 DNA reads TGTGCCAGCAGCTCATTTGAGGGTTGGGACCAGATCTCCTATAATTCACCCCTCCACTTT. Translation: CASSSFEGWDQISYNSPLHF. The V gene is TRBV5-4, the J gene TRBJ1-6; maybe TRBD1 (5 bases). Between the trimmed V and J ends, which lost 3 bases and 0 bases, there was a span of 22 bases. Germline CDR1 reads SGHNT; CDR2 reads YYREEE (reference sequence). The CDR3 has 20 amino acids.

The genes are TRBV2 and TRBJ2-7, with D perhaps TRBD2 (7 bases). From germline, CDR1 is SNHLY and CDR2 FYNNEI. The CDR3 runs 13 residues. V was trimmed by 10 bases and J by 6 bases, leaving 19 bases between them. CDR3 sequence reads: CAIRAGQTGEQYF. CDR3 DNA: TGTGCCATCAGAGCGGGACAAACGGGCGAGCAGTACTTC.

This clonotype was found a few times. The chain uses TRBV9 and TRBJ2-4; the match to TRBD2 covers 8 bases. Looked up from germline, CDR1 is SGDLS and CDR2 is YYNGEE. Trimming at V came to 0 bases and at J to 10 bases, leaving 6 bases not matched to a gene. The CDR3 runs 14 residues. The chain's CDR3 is CASSVGQPGGIQYF. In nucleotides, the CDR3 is TGTGCCAGCAGCGTAGGACAGCCGGGGGGGATTCAGTACTTC.

The DNA of the CDR3 is TGTGCCAGCGAGTTCGGACCTCCCTCTCGGGGGGTTAATAACGAGCAGTACGTC. This gives the protein CASEFGPPSRGVNNEQYV. The chain is built from TRBV6-2 or TRBV6-3 and TRBJ2-7; 7 bases are a match to TRBD2. Losses at the gene ends were 8 bases for V and 5 bases for J; bases not matched to a gene: 24. CDR3 size: 18 residues. The germline CDR1 and CDR2 sequences are MNHEY and SVGEGT.

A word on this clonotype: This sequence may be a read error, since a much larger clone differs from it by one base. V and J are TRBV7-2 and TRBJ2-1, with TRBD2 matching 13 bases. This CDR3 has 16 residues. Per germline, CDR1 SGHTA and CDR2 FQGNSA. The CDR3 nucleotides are TGTGGCAGCGGTAGACTAGCGGGGGGCCCCTACAATGAGCAGTTCTTC. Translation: CGSGRLAGGPYNEQFF.

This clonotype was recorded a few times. The CDR3 DNA reads as TGTGCCAGCAGCCCGAGGGGTGCGGTCTACGAGCAGTACTTC. Translating it yields CASSPRGAVYEQYF. This sequence joins TRBV7-9 and TRBJ2-7, with D perhaps being TRBD1 or TRBD2 (5 bases each). From germline, CDR1 is SEHNR and CDR2 FQNEAQ (reference sequence). The CDR3 is 14 residues long. V was clipped by 5 bases and J by 3 bases, with 14 bases between them.

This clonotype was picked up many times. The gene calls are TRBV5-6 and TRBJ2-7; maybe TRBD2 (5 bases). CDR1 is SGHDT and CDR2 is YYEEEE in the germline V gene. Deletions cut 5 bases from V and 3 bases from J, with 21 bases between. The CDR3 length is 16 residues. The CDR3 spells CASSSPPPSLHYEQYF. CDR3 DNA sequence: TGTGCCAGCAGTTCCCCTCCTCCTAGCCTCCACTACGAGCAGTACTTC.

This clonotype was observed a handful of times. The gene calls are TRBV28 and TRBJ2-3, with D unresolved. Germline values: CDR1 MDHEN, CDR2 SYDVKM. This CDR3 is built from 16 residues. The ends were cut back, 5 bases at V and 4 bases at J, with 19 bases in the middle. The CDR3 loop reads CASSVLLSDLPDTQYF. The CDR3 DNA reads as TGTGCCAGCAGTGTCCTGCTGAGCGATCTCCCAGATACGCAGTATTTT.

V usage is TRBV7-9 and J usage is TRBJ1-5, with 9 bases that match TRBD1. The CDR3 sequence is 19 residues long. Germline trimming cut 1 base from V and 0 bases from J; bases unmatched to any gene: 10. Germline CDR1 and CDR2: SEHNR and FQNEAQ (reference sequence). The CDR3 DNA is TGTGCCAGCAGCTTAGGGGGACAGGGCGGTTTGTATAGCAATCAGCCCCAGCATTTT. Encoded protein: CASSLGGQGGLYSNQPQHF.

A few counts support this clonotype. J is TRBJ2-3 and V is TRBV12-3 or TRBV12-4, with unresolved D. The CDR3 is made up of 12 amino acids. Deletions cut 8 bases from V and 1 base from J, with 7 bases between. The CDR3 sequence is CASVLGTDTQYF. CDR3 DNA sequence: TGTGCCAGCGTCCTAGGCACAGATACGCAGTATTTT.

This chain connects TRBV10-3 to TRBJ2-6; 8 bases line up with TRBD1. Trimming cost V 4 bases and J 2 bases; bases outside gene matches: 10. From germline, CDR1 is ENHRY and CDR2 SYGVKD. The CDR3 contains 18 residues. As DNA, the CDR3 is TGTGCCATCAGTGTGACAGGGGAAGTCGGGCCTGGGGCCAACGTCCTGACTTTC. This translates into CAISVTGEVGPGANVLTF.

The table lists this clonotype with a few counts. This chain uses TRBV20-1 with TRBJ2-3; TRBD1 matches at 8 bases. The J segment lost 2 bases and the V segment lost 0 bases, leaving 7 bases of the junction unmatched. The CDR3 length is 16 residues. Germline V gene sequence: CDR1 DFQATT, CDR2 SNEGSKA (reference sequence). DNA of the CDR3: TGCAGTGCTAGAGAGGCAGGGGGCACCTTCACAGATACGCAGTATTTT. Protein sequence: CSAREAGGTFTDTQYF.

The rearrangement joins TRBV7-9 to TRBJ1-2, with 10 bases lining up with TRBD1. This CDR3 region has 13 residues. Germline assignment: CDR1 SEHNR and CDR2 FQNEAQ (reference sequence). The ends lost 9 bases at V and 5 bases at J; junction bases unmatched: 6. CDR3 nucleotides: TGTGCCAGTGACAGGGGGCGCGATTATGGCTACACCTTC. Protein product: CASDRGRDYGYTF. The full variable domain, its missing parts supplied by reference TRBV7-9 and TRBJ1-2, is DTGVSQNPRHKITKRGQNVTFRCDPISEHNRLYWYRQTLGQGPEFLTYFQNEAQLEKSRLLSDRFSAERPKGSFSTLEIQRTEQGDSAMYLCASDRGRDYGYTFGSGTRLTVV.